This TCR beta chain derives from a study of blood T cell repertoires in COVID-19. Overall study context: Material from acute and convalescent COVID-19 was sourced from the United States, Italy and Spain. The analysed material was cDNA or gDNA that came from T cells, B-cell-depleted T cells, or PBMCs.

The V and J ends lost 2 bases and 5 bases, in that order; junction bases with no gene match: 6. CDR3 length: 17 amino acids. Germline CDR1 reads LGHDT; CDR2 reads YNNKEL (reference sequence). In the authors' methods: Nucleated cell number was recorded as an estimate derived from reference gene primer amplification. Data came from immunoSEQ multiplex PCR; TCRdb stores just in-frame clones and leaves some out. Clone size and V and J calls were adopted from that table, with D and trimming inferred from the DNA. The profile covers some 42,000 clones, with 70% to 90% appearing a single time and around 2.4% taken by the ten largest.

The source material was peripheral blood. The TCR originated in a human donor in a cohort sampled during active COVID-19. The V gene is TRBV3-1 (or the pseudogene TRBV3-2), the J gene TRBJ2-1; 13 bases match TRBD2. This CDR3 is CASSQWKLAGGNNEQFF. The CDR3 DNA reads TGTGCCAGCAGCCAATGGAAACTAGCGGGGGGGAACAATGAGCAGTTCTTC.